Only one count was recorded for the clone carrying this TCR beta chain. Its antigen is unidentified. Some clones are missing from TCRdb's copy, which holds only in-frame ones; the method was immunoSEQ multiplex PCR. The data show 85,000 to 100,000 clones, 86% seen once. The data derive from a study of graft-versus-host responses after intestinal transplantation. Across the whole study: All recipients were transplanted with multivisceral, liver-intestinal, or isolated intestinal grafts.

General observations from the study: Maximum circulating GvH clone levels tracked with early post-transplant HvG decreases. GvH clones appeared in recipient marrow, some first in ileum or blood.

V lost 6 bases and J lost 1, with 6 bases in between. CDR3 length: 12 amino acids. Germline V CDR1 and CDR2: SNHLY, FYNNEI. The rearrangement uses TRBV2 and TRBJ1-1; D call uncertain. The sequence was collected from a human patient who received an intestinal transplant, so some T cells may come from the graft donor. The sequences come from PBMCs, collected 255 days after intestinal transplant. CDR3 residues: CASRGENTEAFF. The CDR3 nucleotides are TGTGCCAGCAGAGGAGAGAACACTGAAGCTTTCTTT. Looking up the rest from reference TRBV2 and TRBJ1-1 gives the full variable domain: EPEVTQTPSHQVTQMGQEVILRCVPISNHLYFYWYRQILGQKVEFLVSFYNNEISEKSEIFDDQFSVERPDGSNFTLKIRSTKLEDSAMYFCASRGENTEAFFGQGTRLTVV.